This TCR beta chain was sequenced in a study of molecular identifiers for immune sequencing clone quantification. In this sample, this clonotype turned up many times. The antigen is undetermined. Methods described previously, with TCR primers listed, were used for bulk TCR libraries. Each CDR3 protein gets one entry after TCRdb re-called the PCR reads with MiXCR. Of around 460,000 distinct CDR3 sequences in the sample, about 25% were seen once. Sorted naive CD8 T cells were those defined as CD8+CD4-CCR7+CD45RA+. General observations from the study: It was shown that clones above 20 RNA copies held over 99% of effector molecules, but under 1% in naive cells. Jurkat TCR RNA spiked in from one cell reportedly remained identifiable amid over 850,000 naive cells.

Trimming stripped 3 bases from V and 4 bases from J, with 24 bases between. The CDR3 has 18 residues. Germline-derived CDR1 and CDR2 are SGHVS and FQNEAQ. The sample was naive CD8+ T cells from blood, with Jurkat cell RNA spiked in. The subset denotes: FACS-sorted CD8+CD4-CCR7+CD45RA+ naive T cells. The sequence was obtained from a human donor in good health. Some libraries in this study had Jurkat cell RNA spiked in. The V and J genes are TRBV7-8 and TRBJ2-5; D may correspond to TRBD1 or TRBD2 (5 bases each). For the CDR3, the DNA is TGTGCCAGCAGCTTTCTCGGCCCACCTGGGACGGGACGAGAGACCCAGTACTTC. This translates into CASSFLGPPGTGRETQYF. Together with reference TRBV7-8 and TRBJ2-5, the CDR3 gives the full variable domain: GAGVSQSPRYKVAKRGQDVALRCDPISGHVSLFWYQQALGQGPEFLTYFQNEAQLDKSGLPSDRFFAERPEGSVSTLKIQRTQQEDSAVYLCASSFLGPPGTGRETQYFGPGTRLLVL.